This TCR beta chain was sequenced for a study of metastatic and nonmetastatic thyroid tumors. Overall study context: The comparison covered peripheral blood and tumor or nodule tissue in malignant and benign thyroid patients.

No patient received treatment before thyroid surgery. This clone was found many times. Its specificity is not known. Findings of the study overall: The reported finding was significantly higher TCR beta diversity in malignant thyroid tumors relative to benign nodules, in blood and tumor.

TCRdb re-analyzed the PCR reads using MiXCR. The table lists around 64,000 clones, roughly 4.1% of them singletons. Germline V gene lookup returns CDR1 LGHNT and CDR2 FRNRAP. The CDR3 is 17 residues long. V gave up 5 bases and J gave up 10 bases; unmatched junction bases: 13. The TCR comes from a female donor with papillary thyroid cancer or a benign thyroid nodule (not recorded which). Some clones in this sample may be carry-over from other donors' samples. The chain recombines TRBV12-5 with TRBJ2-1; 14 bases are shared with TRBD2. The material sequenced was blood. The CDR3: CASGHPPTSGRALEQFF. The CDR3 DNA reads as TGTGCTAGTGGTCACCCCCCGACTAGCGGGAGGGCCTTAGAGCAGTTCTTC.